These T cell receptor beta chains were read from a single sample in a study of ipilimumab plus nivolumab after autologous stem cell transplantation. Produced via immunoSEQ multiplex PCR; TCRdb's table is partial and in-frame only. This table holds fewer than 15,000 clones, 65% to 80% found once. This material consisted of PBMCs, taken in a trial of ipilimumab plus nivolumab as post-transplant consolidation. All receptors derive from a male donor with primary mediastinal lymphoma. Both conserved end residues are part of each CDR3. D genes are given only for firm matches. Rows give clone size only sometimes, using once, few, many, or a class for an expanded clone.

v_gene: TRBV4-2; d_gene: TRBD2; j_gene: TRBJ2-1; abundance: once; CDR3nt: TGTGCCAGCAGCCCCTCCTGGACTAGCGGGGGGGCAGATGAGCAGTTCTTC; CDR3aa: CASSPSWTSGGADEQFF
v_gene: TRBV27; d_gene: TRBD2; j_gene: TRBJ2-2; abundance: .; CDR3nt: TGTGCCAGCAGTTTATATGGACTAGCGGGAGGGCCTGGCACCGGGGAGCTGTTTTTT; CDR3aa: CASSLYGLAGGPGTGELFF
v_gene: TRBV7-2; d_gene: .; j_gene: TRBJ2-1; abundance: once; CDR3nt: TGTGCCAGCAGCTTAGGTGCTAGTAGTGGGAATGAGCAGTTCTTC; CDR3aa: CASSLGASSGNEQFF
v_gene: TRBV6-5; d_gene: .; j_gene: TRBJ1-1; abundance: .; CDR3nt: TGTGCCAGCAGTTACGGGGAGACAGGAGGCCTTGAAGCTTTCTTT; CDR3aa: CASSYGETGGLEAFF
v_gene: TRBV28; d_gene: .; j_gene: TRBJ1-6; abundance: .; CDR3nt: TGTGCCAGCAGTCCACGACTCAGTTATTCACCCCTCCACTTT; CDR3aa: CASSPRLSYSPLHF
v_gene: TRBV6-6; d_gene: .; j_gene: TRBJ2-4; abundance: .; CDR3nt: TGTGCCAGCAGTCCTCTGGGCAAAAACATTCAGTACTTC; CDR3aa: CASSPLGKNIQYF
v_gene: TRBV6-6; d_gene: .; j_gene: TRBJ1-2; abundance: .; CDR3nt: TGTGCCAGCAGTTACCGCGACAGGAGAGGAAGAGGCTACACCTTC; CDR3aa: CASSYRDRRGRGYTF
v_gene: TRBV28; d_gene: .; j_gene: TRBJ1-4; abundance: .; CDR3nt: TGTGCCAGCAGCTTGTCGGGGCCGGGAAAACTGTTTTTT; CDR3aa: CASSLSGPGKLFF
v_gene: TRBV25-1; d_gene: .; j_gene: TRBJ2-7; abundance: .; CDR3nt: TGTGCCAGCAGTAGAGCAGGGGTGGAGTACGAGCAGTACTTC; CDR3aa: CASSRAGVEYEQYF
v_gene: TRBV9; d_gene: TRBD2; j_gene: TRBJ2-7; abundance: .; CDR3nt: TGTGCCAGCAGCGGAGGGACACGTAGCGGGGGTTACTACGAGCAGTACTTC; CDR3aa: CASSGGTRSGGYYEQYF
v_gene: TRBV7-2; d_gene: .; j_gene: TRBJ1-1; abundance: few; CDR3nt: TGTGCCAGCAGCCTCAGGAACAGCAACACTGAAGCTTTCTTT; CDR3aa: CASSLRNSNTEAFF
v_gene: TRBV7-8; d_gene: .; j_gene: TRBJ2-3; abundance: .; CDR3nt: TGTGCCAGCAGCCGCGCCGGGACTCCATCAGATACGCAGTATTTT; CDR3aa: CASSRAGTPSDTQYF
v_gene: TRBV5-1; d_gene: TRBD2; j_gene: TRBJ2-1; abundance: .; CDR3nt: TGCGCCAGCAGCACAGCGGGAACTAACAATGAGCAGTTCTTC; CDR3aa: CASSTAGTNNEQFF
v_gene: TRBV2; d_gene: .; j_gene: TRBJ2-2; abundance: .; CDR3nt: TGTGCCAGCAGCGAAATTCGTGGGGGAACCGGGGAGCTGTTTTTT; CDR3aa: CASSEIRGGTGELFF
v_gene: TRBV30; d_gene: .; j_gene: TRBJ1-3; abundance: .; CDR3nt: TGTGCCTGGAGTCCTACGCGGGGAAACACCATATATTTT; CDR3aa: CAWSPTRGNTIYF
v_gene: TRBV18; d_gene: .; j_gene: TRBJ2-5; abundance: .; CDR3nt: TGTGCCAGCTCACCTTATGGGCGCGAGACCCAGTACTTC; CDR3aa: CASSPYGRETQYF
v_gene: TRBV5-1; d_gene: .; j_gene: TRBJ1-3; abundance: .; CDR3nt: TGCGCCAGCAGCATCGGTGGGGAGATCTCTGGAAACACCATATATTTT; CDR3aa: CASSIGGEISGNTIYF
v_gene: TRBV5-1; d_gene: .; j_gene: TRBJ2-7; abundance: few; CDR3nt: TGCGCCAGCAGCTCCCCTAGCAGCTACGAGCAGTACTTC; CDR3aa: CASSSPSSYEQYF
v_gene: TRBV14; d_gene: TRBD1; j_gene: TRBJ1-1; abundance: .; CDR3nt: TGTGCCAGCAGCCAAGAAAAGCTACACAGGGGTCCCTTAAAGAACACTGAAGCTTTCTTT; CDR3aa: CASSQEKLHRGPLKNTEAFF
v_gene: TRBV28; d_gene: .; j_gene: TRBJ2-7; abundance: once; CDR3nt: TGTGCCAGCAGCGGACCACCCTCCTACGAGCAGTACTTC; CDR3aa: CASSGPPSYEQYF
v_gene: TRBV18; d_gene: TRBD1; j_gene: TRBJ1-1; abundance: .; CDR3nt: TGTGCCAGCTTAGCATTCCGGGACAGGAACACTGAAGCTTTCTTT; CDR3aa: CASLAFRDRNTEAFF
v_gene: TRBV5-1; d_gene: .; j_gene: TRBJ1-2; abundance: once; CDR3nt: TGCGCCAGCAGCTATACCGCAGAGGGTGGCTACACCTTC; CDR3aa: CASSYTAEGGYTF
v_gene: TRBV27; d_gene: TRBD2; j_gene: TRBJ2-5; abundance: .; CDR3nt: TGTGCCAGCATTGGGACTAGCGGGAAGGGGGCGGAGACCCAGTACTTC; CDR3aa: CASIGTSGKGAETQYF
v_gene: TRBV15; d_gene: TRBD2; j_gene: TRBJ2-5; abundance: .; CDR3nt: TGTGCCACCAGCATGGGACTAGCGGGGGTGGAGACCCAGTACTTC; CDR3aa: CATSMGLAGVETQYF
v_gene: TRBV30; d_gene: .; j_gene: TRBJ1-6; abundance: few; CDR3nt: TGTGCCTGGAGTGCAGGCCCAAATTCACCCCTCCACTTT; CDR3aa: CAWSAGPNSPLHF
v_gene: TRBV6-5; d_gene: .; j_gene: TRBJ1-1; abundance: .; CDR3nt: TGTGCCAGCAGTTACTCAGCAGGAGTGAACACTGAAGCTTTCTTT; CDR3aa: CASSYSAGVNTEAFF
v_gene: TRBV29-1; d_gene: TRBD1; j_gene: TRBJ1-1; abundance: .; CDR3nt: TGCAGCGTGGTGACAACAGGGGGCACTGAAGCTTTCTTT; CDR3aa: CSVVTTGGTEAFF
v_gene: TRBV19; d_gene: .; j_gene: TRBJ2-7; abundance: .; CDR3nt: TGTGCCAGTACGAGGGGCCCGTCCTACGAGCAGTACTTC; CDR3aa: CASTRGPSYEQYF
v_gene: TRBV18; d_gene: .; j_gene: TRBJ1-1; abundance: .; CDR3nt: TGTGCCAGCTCACCATCGAACAAGAACACTGAAGCTTTCTTT; CDR3aa: CASSPSNKNTEAFF
v_gene: TRBV2; d_gene: TRBD2; j_gene: TRBJ2-7; abundance: .; CDR3nt: TGTGCCAGCAGTGAAGTCGGACTAGCGAGGTCCTACGAGCAGTACTTC; CDR3aa: CASSEVGLARSYEQYF
v_gene: TRBV18; d_gene: .; j_gene: TRBJ2-2; abundance: few; CDR3nt: TGTGCCAGCTCACCACTGACAGCGAACACCGGGGAGCTGTTTTTT; CDR3aa: CASSPLTANTGELFF
v_gene: TRBV6-6; d_gene: .; j_gene: TRBJ1-5; abundance: .; CDR3nt: TGTGCCAGCAGAGAGTTTCCGGTCAATCAGCCCCAGCATTTT; CDR3aa: CASREFPVNQPQHF
v_gene: TRBV6-5; d_gene: .; j_gene: TRBJ1-4; abundance: .; CDR3nt: TGTGCCAGCAGCCCGTCCCCTACAGGCAATGAAAAACTGTTTTTT; CDR3aa: CASSPSPTGNEKLFF
v_gene: TRBV6-5; d_gene: TRBD2; j_gene: TRBJ2-1; abundance: once; CDR3nt: TGTGCCAGCTATAAAGCGGGGACCCGTGAGCAGTTCTTC; CDR3aa: CASYKAGTREQFF
v_gene: TRBV19; d_gene: .; j_gene: TRBJ1-1; abundance: few; CDR3nt: TGTGCCAGTACCCCCTCGAGAGCGAACACTGAAGCTTTCTTT; CDR3aa: CASTPSRANTEAFF
v_gene: TRBV2; d_gene: .; j_gene: TRBJ1-5; abundance: .; CDR3nt: TGTGCCAGCAGTGACAGGGAAGGGTTTCAGCCCCAGCATTTT; CDR3aa: CASSDREGFQPQHF
v_gene: TRBV6-1; d_gene: .; j_gene: TRBJ2-7; abundance: .; CDR3nt: TGTGCCAGCAGTCCCCGGGCGGTCGAGCAGTACTTC; CDR3aa: CASSPRAVEQYF
v_gene: TRBV4-1; d_gene: .; j_gene: TRBJ2-1; abundance: .; CDR3nt: TGCGCCAGCAGCCAAGATGACCGCCTCCCTGGGCGTCGGTTCTTC; CDR3aa: CASSQDDRLPGRRFF
v_gene: TRBV7-9; d_gene: TRBD2; j_gene: TRBJ2-1; abundance: .; CDR3nt: TGTGCCAGCACCAACGGGAGGGGTAGCAATGAGCAGTTCTTC; CDR3aa: CASTNGRGSNEQFF
v_gene: TRBV7-2; d_gene: TRBD2; j_gene: TRBJ2-7; abundance: .; CDR3nt: TGTGCCAGCAGCTTAAGCGGGGAGAGCTCCTACGAGCAGTACTTC; CDR3aa: CASSLSGESSYEQYF
v_gene: TRBV4-2; d_gene: TRBD2; j_gene: TRBJ2-7; abundance: .; CDR3nt: TGTGCCAGCAGCCAAGCGGGACTAGCGGGGGAAGGCTTACACTTC; CDR3aa: CASSQAGLAGEGLHF
v_gene: TRBV9; d_gene: .; j_gene: TRBJ1-4; abundance: medium-sized; CDR3nt: TGTGCCAGCAGCGTAGGGGAACCTCTACATAATGAAAAACTGTTTTTT; CDR3aa: CASSVGEPLHNEKLFF
v_gene: TRBV19; d_gene: .; j_gene: TRBJ1-6; abundance: few; CDR3nt: TGTGCCACCAAATCCCCTGGAGGGGGCTCCTATAATTCACCCCTCCACTTT; CDR3aa: CATKSPGGGSYNSPLHF
v_gene: TRBV11-2; d_gene: TRBD2; j_gene: TRBJ2-7; abundance: few; CDR3nt: TGTGCCAGCAGCCCTCGGGCGGGGGGCCAATACGAGCAGTACTTC; CDR3aa: CASSPRAGGQYEQYF
v_gene: TRBV10-3; d_gene: .; j_gene: TRBJ1-1; abundance: .; CDR3nt: TGTGCCATCACCTCTTTGGGGAACACTGAAGCTTTCTTT; CDR3aa: CAITSLGNTEAFF
v_gene: TRBV5-1; d_gene: .; j_gene: TRBJ2-7; abundance: .; CDR3nt: TGCGCCAGCGGGGAACAGGCAACCTACGAGCAGTACTTC; CDR3aa: CASGEQATYEQYF
v_gene: TRBV30; d_gene: .; j_gene: TRBJ1-2; abundance: .; CDR3nt: TGTGCCTGGAGTGTACCTCTCATGTTGGGACGGCTCGGCTATGGCTACACCTTC; CDR3aa: CAWSVPLMLGRLGYGYTF
v_gene: TRBV5-1; d_gene: .; j_gene: TRBJ2-7; abundance: .; CDR3nt: TGCGCCAGCAGCCCCGGGACTGCCCCTTACGAGCAGTACTTC; CDR3aa: CASSPGTAPYEQYF
v_gene: TRBV12-5; d_gene: .; j_gene: TRBJ2-2; abundance: .; CDR3nt: TGTGCTAGTGGTTTGGTACTATTGGGGCAACCTCGGTTTGGGGAGCTGTTTTTT; CDR3aa: CASGLVLLGQPRFGELFF
v_gene: TRBV5-5; d_gene: .; j_gene: TRBJ1-5; abundance: once; CDR3nt: TGTGCCAGCAGCTTGTTGTATGGAGGGGTTGAGCAGCCCCAGCATTTT; CDR3aa: CASSLLYGGVEQPQHF
v_gene: TRBV11-3; d_gene: .; j_gene: TRBJ2-2; abundance: .; CDR3nt: TGTGCCAGCAGCTTAGAGGGGCTAGCTGTCCCGTTTACCGGGGAGCTGTTTTTT; CDR3aa: CASSLEGLAVPFTGELFF
v_gene: TRBV5-4; d_gene: TRBD2; j_gene: TRBJ2-2; abundance: medium-sized; CDR3nt: TGTGCCAGCAGCCTAGCGGGAGGGCCTGGGGAGCTGTTTTTT; CDR3aa: CASSLAGGPGELFF
v_gene: TRBV29-1; d_gene: TRBD2; j_gene: TRBJ2-1; abundance: .; CDR3nt: TGCAGCGTGCTAGCGGGGGGCCAAAATGAGCAGTTCTTC; CDR3aa: CSVLAGGQNEQFF
v_gene: TRBV5-6; d_gene: TRBD2; j_gene: TRBJ2-5; abundance: .; CDR3nt: TGTGCCAGCAGTGGACTAGCAGAGACCCAGTACTTC; CDR3aa: CASSGLAETQYF
v_gene: TRBV19; d_gene: TRBD1; j_gene: TRBJ1-1; abundance: .; CDR3nt: TGTGCCAGTAGTATAAGCGTGTTGTCGGGACAGGGGAAAGCTTTCTTT; CDR3aa: CASSISVLSGQGKAFF
v_gene: TRBV19; d_gene: .; j_gene: TRBJ1-2; abundance: .; CDR3nt: TGTGCCAGTAGTATCCCCGGGGCTGGCTACACCTTC; CDR3aa: CASSIPGAGYTF
v_gene: TRBV25-1; d_gene: .; j_gene: TRBJ1-1; abundance: .; CDR3nt: TGTGCCAGCAGGGAAAGGACTGACACTGAAGCTTTCTTT; CDR3aa: CASRERTDTEAFF
v_gene: TRBV27; d_gene: .; j_gene: TRBJ2-3; abundance: .; CDR3nt: TGTGCCAGCAGGAGAGGGGGGGCAGATACGCAGTATTTT; CDR3aa: CASRRGGADTQYF
v_gene: TRBV4-1; d_gene: TRBD2; j_gene: TRBJ2-6; abundance: .; CDR3nt: TGCGCCAGCAGCCTAGGACTAGCGGGACCCTCTGGGGCCAACGTCCTGACTTTC; CDR3aa: CASSLGLAGPSGANVLTF
v_gene: TRBV5-1; d_gene: .; j_gene: TRBJ2-7; abundance: medium-sized; CDR3nt: TGCGCCAGCAGCTTGGAAAAACGGGGCCAGGGAGCTTACGAGCAGTACTTC; CDR3aa: CASSLEKRGQGAYEQYF